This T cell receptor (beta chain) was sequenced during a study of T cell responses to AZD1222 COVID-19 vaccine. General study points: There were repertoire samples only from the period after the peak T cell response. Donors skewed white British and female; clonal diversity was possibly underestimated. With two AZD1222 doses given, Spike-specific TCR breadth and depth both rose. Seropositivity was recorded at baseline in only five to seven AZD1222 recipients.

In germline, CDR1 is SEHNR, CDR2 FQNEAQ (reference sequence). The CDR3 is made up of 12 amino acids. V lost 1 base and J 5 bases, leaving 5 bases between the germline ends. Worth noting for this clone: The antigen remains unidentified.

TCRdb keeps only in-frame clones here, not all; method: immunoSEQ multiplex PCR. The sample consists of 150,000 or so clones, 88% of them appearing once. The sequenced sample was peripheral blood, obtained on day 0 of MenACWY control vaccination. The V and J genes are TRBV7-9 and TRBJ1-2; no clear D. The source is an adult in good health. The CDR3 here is CASSLERYGYTF. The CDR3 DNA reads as TGTGCCAGCAGCTTAGAGAGATATGGCTACACCTTC.